What follows is one T cell receptor (beta chain) and its context. Profiling relied on immunoSEQ multiplex PCR, and the TCRdb table lists in-frame clones only, not all of them. In the table there are roughly 550,000 clones, roughly 74% of which are singletons. The data derive from a study of shared T cell receptors in the human thymus. The CDR3 runs to 16 residues. Germline V gene data show CDR1 as LNHNV and CDR2 as YYDKDF (reference sequence). With 0 bases clipped from V and 3 bases from J, the junction kept 8 bases outside the gene matches. These sequences were also reported in another study, on human thymus T cells. That work states: The donor group consisted of healthy Finnish infants who were having corrective surgery for congenital heart defects. The thymus tissue came from resections taken during corrective heart surgery. Apparent bias marked the V and J gene usage of thymic and blood repertoires. There were highly overlapping thymic repertoires among unrelated individuals, as related research reported.

The TCR originated in a boy younger than two with a congenital heart defect. This rearrangement joins TRBV15 to TRBJ2-7, with 7 bases identical to TRBD1. The sequenced material came from thymocytes. The CDR3 reads CATSRDPGQAFYEQYF. CDR3 sequence (DNA): TGTGCCACCAGCAGAGACCCCGGACAGGCGTTCTACGAGCAGTACTTC.